This TCR beta chain was retrieved from a study of technical replicates of blood from a handful of donors. TCRdb's copy holds only in-frame clones and misses some; the assay was immunoSEQ multiplex PCR. This table holds about 15,000 clones, 82% found once. The sequencing input was PBMCs. The clonotype was recovered from a human donor in good health. Some clones in this sample may be carry-over from other donors' samples.

The CDR3 loop reads CASSPQSSYEQYF. In nucleotides, the CDR3 is TGTGCCAGCTCACCACAGAGCTCCTACGAGCAGTACTTC. V usage is TRBV18 and J usage is TRBJ2-7; D not certain. Germline V gene lookup returns CDR1 KGHSH and CDR2 LQKENI. The CDR3 has 13 amino acids. Trimming took off 1 base at V and 0 bases at J, with 4 bases between the two ends. Full variable domain (outside the CDR3, taken from reference TRBV18 and TRBJ2-7): NAGVMQNPRHLVRRRGQEARLRCSPMKGHSHVYWYRQLPEEGLKFMVYLQKENIIDESGMPKERFSAEFPKEGPSILRIQQVVRGDSAAYFCASSPQSSYEQYFGPGTRLTVT.